This T cell receptor beta chain was sequenced for a study of blood T cells in healthy people across ages. A second roughly 6 to 12 cycle PCR used barcoded and J-beta primers. Each CDR3 protein is one row after TCRdb ran MiXCR on the 5' RACE reads. There are 700,000 or so distinct CDR3 sequences in the sample; about 20% occur only once, and under 25% lies in the top ten. Germline V gives CDR1 SGHVS, CDR2 FNYEAQ. Trimming shortened V by 0 bases and J by 2 bases, and 13 bases separated the two germline ends. The CDR3 length is 16 residues. This clonotype was counted only a few times. The sequence was collected from a man aged 70-80 years in good health. This chain connects TRBV7-6 to TRBJ2-5; D possibly corresponds to TRBD2 (5 bases). Sample: blood. CDR3 sequence reads: CASSLALSSTQETQYF. In nucleotides, the CDR3 is TGTGCCAGCAGCTTAGCGTTGTCTAGCACGCAAGAGACCCAGTACTTC.